Below, one T cell receptor beta chain is given with its context. The specificity of this receptor is unknown. No clone much larger than this one lies a single base away; base qualities are absent. The entry originates in a study of CD8+CD57+ T cells in acquired aplastic anemia (dated by TCRdb to the late 2010s). About the investigation overall: DNA extracted from sorted CD4+ and CD8+ cells had a mean of about 3.2 ug, with a range of roughly 0.17 to 30 ug. CD8+CD57+ expansion was defined as frequency above the mean frequency observed in healthy subjects. General findings and caveats noted by the study authors: No significant difference in CD8+ Simpson's diversity was found between patients and healthy controls (P=0.060). Approximately 31 CD8+ CDR3 sequences were found in both patients and controls but appeared to be highly expressed in patients and within the immunodominant clones of the patients.

Flow cytometry had shown CD8+CD57+ cell expansion in the patients selected for sequencing. All patients had severe acquired aplastic anemia diagnosed by International Study of Aplastic Anemia and Agranulocytosis and Camitta criteria. At the time blood was sampled, none of the patients had received any therapy. The study deep-sequenced TCR repertoires of sorted CD4+ and CD8+ blood T cells from severe aplastic anemia patients and healthy subjects. Patients were enrolled under clinicaltrials.gov protocols 00001620, 01623167, 00001397, 00071045, 00081523 and 00961064 in the USA. Ficoll-Paque density gradient centrifugation was used to isolate peripheral blood mononuclear cells. Before DNA was extracted, CD4+ and CD8+ T cells were sorted using either FACS or magnetic beads. Based on the germline V gene, the CDR1 and CDR2 sequences are SGHNT and YENEEA. From V the trimming removes 3 bases and from J it removes 4 bases, while the gene matches leave 5 bases of the junction unaccounted for. The CDR3 has 15 amino acids, counting the end cysteine and phenylalanine. The only DNA kept is the CDR3, 45 bases in frame from the first base.

Profiling of TCR beta VDJ combinations and CDR3 sequences used genomic DNA as the template. TCR repertoire sequencing was run on an Illumina HiSeq 2000. Per the source publication's procedure: Repertoires were assessed using TRBV/TRBJ rearrangement plots, CDR3 size and DJ length profiles, and Simpson's diversity index. Whichever DNA sequence was most abundant in the deep sequencing data was defined as the immunodominant clone. CDR3 amino acid sequences were checked for sharing between subjects and were compared against published repertoires and the VDJdb database. TCRdb redid the processing of the public reads, applying fastp at Q25 and MiXCR, and retained in-frame beta chains. Each CDR3 protein appears once, grouped with its most common genes and DNA. TCRdb, rather than the study authors, made the V and J calls. The table for this sample lists some 200,000 distinct CDR3 sequences; just under 50% of them were counted only once. 8% to 10% of the sample belongs to the ten largest clones.

The sample taken for sequencing was sorted CD4+, CD8+, or CD8+CD57+ T cells (not recorded which) from PBMCs. The TCR comes from a human donor with aplastic anemia. The chain uses TRBV11-3 and TRBJ2-7; 11 central nucleotides agree with TRBD1. This receptor carries the CDR3 CASSLSGQGGYEQYF. The DNA is TGTGCCAGCAGCTTGTCGGGACAGGGGGGGTACGAGCAGTACTTC.